These T cell receptor beta chains were read from a single sample in a study of OX40 agonist ivuxolimab in advanced cancers. Some clones are missing from TCRdb's copy, which holds only in-frame ones; the method was immunoSEQ multiplex PCR. The top ten clones hold approximately 15% of a sample with more than 11,000 clones, 60% to 85% of them seen once. Specimen: CD4+ or CD8+ T cells sorted from blood, collected in a trial of the OX40 agonist ivuxolimab. All receptors derive from an adult with an advanced solid tumor such as melanoma, head and neck, liver or kidney cancer. Each CDR3 is given with its conserved first and last residue. Each record gives: J gene, clone size, V gene, D gene, CDR3 protein, CDR3 DNA. A D gene is named only where the DNA matches it firmly. Rows may omit the clone size; those that give it use once, few, many or a size class.

TRBJ2-7 - TRBV4-3 - CASSQEEDYEQYF TGCGCCAGCAGCCAAGAGGAAGACTACGAGCAGTACTTC
TRBJ2-1 - TRBV19 - CASTMRKGWDEQFF TGTGCCAGTACTATGAGAAAGGGCTGGGATGAGCAGTTCTTC
TRBJ2-7 - TRBV6-5 - CASSQVAGPYEQYF TGTGCCAGCAGCCAGGTGGCAGGGCCCTACGAGCAGTACTTC
TRBJ2-3 once TRBV5-8 TRBD2 CASSFAGGRGSTDTQYF TGTGCCAGCAGCTTCGCGGGAGGGCGGGGGAGCACAGATACGCAGTATTTT
TRBJ2-5 once TRBV7-2 TRBD2 CASSFSGGWETQYF TGTGCCAGCAGCTTTAGCGGGGGGTGGGAGACCCAGTACTTC
TRBJ2-3 - TRBV2 - CASSAGRTDTQYF TGTGCCAGCAGTGCGGGCCGCACAGATACGCAGTATTTT
TRBJ2-7 - TRBV7-9 TRBD1 CASMGQGVTYEQYF TGTGCCAGCATGGGACAGGGGGTAACCTACGAGCAGTACTTC
TRBJ2-1 - TRBV5-6 TRBD1 CASSFGTGFSNEQFF TGTGCCAGCAGCTTCGGGACAGGATTTTCCAATGAGCAGTTCTTC
TRBJ1-1 - TRBV5-1 - CASSSVGGSTEAFF TGCGCCAGCAGCTCCGTGGGTGGGTCCACTGAAGCTTTCTTT
TRBJ2-5 - TRBV7-8 - CASMSGGYQEETQYF TGTGCCAGCATGAGTGGGGGATACCAAGAAGAGACCCAGTACTTC
TRBJ1-2 - TRBV7-8 - CASSPSGLVGNYGYTF TGTGCCAGCAGCCCGTCCGGGTTGGTGGGAAACTATGGCTACACCTTC
TRBJ1-2 - TRBV2 - CASSEVFWEESEDYGYTF TGTGCCAGCAGTGAAGTGTTTTGGGAAGAGAGTGAGGACTATGGCTACACCTTC
TRBJ2-3 - TRBV7-7 - CASSTGAGTDTQYF TGTGCTAGCAGCACCGGGGCAGGCACAGATACGCAGTATTTT